This entry describes one T cell receptor (beta chain). In its sample, this clone was seen a few times. Its antigen remains undetermined. No base quality values were provided; no much bigger clone lies one nucleotide off. The data were taken from a study of beta chain features in type 1 diabetes (dated by TCRdb to the late 2010s). Study-level background: Patients and healthy donors did not differ in mean age, gender distribution, total cell number or subset yield. In the study, TCRB repertoires of sorted circulating CD4+ T cell subsets from recently diagnosed type 1 diabetes patients were compared with those of matched healthy donors. A total of some 110 million sorted cells were examined across all samples, and the number of cells per subset was strongly correlated with RNA yield. Regulatory and stem cell-like memory subsets were obtained from only 8 patients and roughly eight healthy donors, while naive and central memory subsets were obtained from all 30 or so donors. Broad study findings and their caveats: Naive, central memory and regulatory TCRB repertoires appeared more similar among patients than among healthy donors. Only small numbers of individuals were included in the HLA sub-analyses, which left unresolved whether HLA type had any influence on TCRB rearrangement. Fewer insertions and more nucleotide deletions at VDJ recombination sites were observed in patients with type 1 diabetes, implying thymic rearrangement abnormalities. PCR may preferentially amplify shorter templates, but because patient and control samples were amplified and corrected together, any resulting skew would affect both groups equally. Because cDNA rather than genomic DNA was sequenced, highly expressing activated cells could have been over-represented, although no difference in activation and CD3 levels was found between groups. A moderate but significant shortening of TCRB CDR3 length was observed in type 1 diabetes patients in all four CD4+ subsets.

A single peripheral blood draw of about 116 mL on average was collected from each donor into heparinised tubes. A BD FACSAria II was used to sort naive, central memory, regulatory and stem cell-like memory CD4+ T cells with a panel that included CD45RO, CCR7, CD25, CD127, CD95 and CD27. A purity above 98% was achieved for all sorted populations. PBMCs were isolated right away by Lymphoprep density gradient centrifugation and were stained directly, without culture. Samples were stained and sorted in pairs, with one healthy donor and one patient per experiment, so that batch effects were minimized. The entire amount of isolated RNA was reverse transcribed using the High Capacity cDNA Reverse Transcription Kit, so the sequenced TCRB transcripts were expressed ones. Naive, central memory and regulatory T cell samples underwent deep immunoSEQ sequencing, averaging around 3.7 million total reads per sample. Sorted cells were lysed in RLT buffer and RNA was extracted with DNase-treated RNeasy Micro or Mini kits, depending on cell number. Each cell subset was processed on its own to prevent cross-contamination, while patient and healthy donor samples were processed together. The immunoSEQ multiplex PCR was used to amplify TCRB sequences from cDNA, yielding 87-bp fragments that span the CDR3 region. Sequencing of the amplicons was done on the Illumina HiSeq platform. The authors' pipeline ran thus. PCR bias was computationally corrected using synthetic template baselines, reads within Hamming distance 2 were collapsed, and singletons that could not be merged were discarded. Reads were aligned against IMGT so that V, D and J genes, CDR3 length and insertions or deletions at six rearrangement sites could be assigned. Within each subset, clonotype counts were normalized to the number of sorted cells before true diversity and Gini coefficients were calculated with the tcR R package. The overlap coefficient, calculated on TCRB nucleotide sequences, was used to measure repertoire sharing. Out-of-frame TCRB sequences from naive cells were analyzed as a proxy for the pre-selection repertoire. In TCRdb, the immuneACCESS table is reduced to in-frame sequences with V and J assigned. These tables do not hold every clone; where another copy was compared, an unresolved V gene accounts for under half, and the others remain unexplained. V and J calls and clone size are given by that table; D and trimming were obtained from the DNA. The sample table records roughly 400,000 clones; around 16% of these occur just once. The top ten hold about 0.019% of the sample.

The CDR3 covers 14 residues, taking in both the cysteine and the phenylalanine. Of all the DNA, just the CDR3 is kept, 42 bases in frame from base 1. The germline V gene (reference sequence) supplies CDR1 MNHEY and CDR2 SMNVEV. V loses 6 bases, J loses 0 bases, and the germline ends lie 9 bases apart. The sample was naive CD4+ T cells from blood. The cell subset or site label of this sample denotes: true naive CD4+ T cells. The chain links TRBV27 with TRBJ2-1, and TRBD1 may be the D gene, going by 6 matching bases. The source of this sequence is a woman under 30 in good health. The CDR3 reads CASRDSSSYNEQFF. In nucleotides, the sequence is TGTGCCAGCAGGGACAGTAGCTCCTACAATGAGCAGTTCTTC.